A selection of T cell receptor beta chains follows, all from one sample in a study of neurological immune-mediated disorders. Each CDR3 protein is one row after TCRdb ran MiXCR on the 5' RACE reads. This table holds roughly 46,000 distinct CDR3 sequences, about 2% found once. The sample taken for sequencing was PBMCs. The receptors stem from a woman aged 40 to 50 with multiple sclerosis. CDR3s include the opening cysteine and the closing phenylalanine or tryptophan. The D gene is left open where the match is weak. Expanded clones are given a class, and other clones once, few, many or no size at all.

DNA	CDR3	size	D	V	J
TGCGCCAGCAGCCAGTTCCCGGGAAGGACAGATACGCAGTATTTT	CASSQFPGRTDTQYF	many	NA	TRBV4-1	TRBJ2-3
TGTGCTAGTCAAAAGGGCCATGGGGATACGCAGTATTTT	CASQKGHGDTQYF	many	NA	TRBV12-5	TRBJ2-3
TGTGCCAGCACGGGCGAAGAGACCCAGTACTTC	CASTGEETQYF	many	NA	TRBV6-6	TRBJ2-5
TGTGCCAGCAGCCAAGACAGGGGGCTGGGGCAGCCCCAGCATTTT	CASSQDRGLGQPQHF	many	TRBD1	TRBV3-1	TRBJ1-5
TGTGCCAGCAGTAAATCCGGGACAGGGACCTACGAGCAGTACTTC	CASSKSGTGTYEQYF	many	TRBD1	TRBV25-1	TRBJ2-7
TGTGCCAGCAGTTATGGGCAGATCACAGATACGCAGTATTTT	CASSYGQITDTQYF	many	NA	TRBV6-5	TRBJ2-3
TGTGCCAGCAGCCAAGGGGGCCCGCTGTTGGGCTACGAGCAGTACTTC	CASSQGGPLLGYEQYF	many	NA	TRBV3-1	TRBJ2-7
TGCGCCAGCAGTGACGGTCCTGGGCCCTATGGCTACACCTTC	CASSDGPGPYGYTF	NA	NA	TRBV10-1	TRBJ1-2
TGTGCCAGCAGCCCGCGGGGACGGCAAAATGAAAAACTGTTTTTT	CASSPRGRQNEKLFF	many	NA	TRBV7-9	TRBJ1-4
TGCAGTGCTAGTGAGCCCCGACTGTCACACGAGCAGTACTTC	CSASEPRLSHEQYF	many	NA	TRBV20-1	TRBJ2-7
TGCGCCAGCAGCTTGGCTGACAGCTCATACAATGAGCAGTTCTTC	CASSLADSSYNEQFF	many	NA	TRBV5-1	TRBJ2-1
TGTGCCAGCAGTTTAATGAGGACTAGTTTCACAGATACGCAGTATTTT	CASSLMRTSFTDTQYF	many	TRBD2	TRBV12-3/TRBV12-4	TRBJ2-3
TGCAGTGCTACCTTCCCAGGGGGCTCCTACGAGCAGTACTTC	CSATFPGGSYEQYF	many	TRBD1	TRBV20-1	TRBJ2-7
TGCGCCAGCAGCTTGTCATTGATGAACACCGGGGAGCTGTTTTTT	CASSLSLMNTGELFF	NA	NA	TRBV5-1	TRBJ2-2
TGTGCCAGCAGTTTACAGGGCTCCCGCTACGAGCAGTACTTC	CASSLQGSRYEQYF	many	NA	TRBV12-3/TRBV12-4	TRBJ2-7
TGTGCCAGCAGCTTAGCCGGACTCCAAGAAGCTTTCTTT	CASSLAGLQEAFF	many	NA	TRBV7-9	TRBJ1-1
TGTGCCATCAGTGAGTCTAGACAGGGATTATATGGCTACACCTTC	CAISESRQGLYGYTF	many	TRBD1	TRBV10-3	TRBJ1-2
TGTGCCACCAACGAGGTAGCGGAAACCGGGGAGCTGTTTTTT	CATNEVAETGELFF	many	NA	TRBV19	TRBJ2-2
TGTGCCACCAGCACCCGGGGTAGGACAGGGGACGGCTACACCTTC	CATSTRGRTGDGYTF	many	TRBD1	TRBV15	TRBJ1-2
TGCGCCAGCAGCTTGACTAGCGGGGCAGAGACCCAGTACTTC	CASSLTSGAETQYF	many	TRBD2	TRBV5-1	TRBJ2-5
TGTGCCAGCAGTTCTTCCGGGACATTGAACACCGGGGAGCTGTTTTTT	CASSSSGTLNTGELFF	many	NA	TRBV27	TRBJ2-2
TGCGCCAGCAGCCAAGATCCGATTGGGACGAGCTACACTGAAGCTTTCTTT	CASSQDPIGTSYTEAFF	many	NA	TRBV4-1	TRBJ1-1
TGCGCCAGCAGCTTAAGCGGGGTAACCCCCACAGATACGCAGTATTTT	CASSLSGVTPTDTQYF	few	TRBD2	TRBV5-1	TRBJ2-3
TGTGCCAGTAGTCCGGGACAGACCTTCGAGCAGTACTTC	CASSPGQTFEQYF	many	TRBD1	TRBV19	TRBJ2-7
TGTGCCATCAGTGCGGAGTTCTCCCCCTCTGGGGCCAACGTCCTGACTTTC	CAISAEFSPSGANVLTF	many	NA	TRBV10-3	TRBJ2-6
TGCGCCAGCAGCCGGACACCGAACACTGAAGCTTTCTTT	CASSRTPNTEAFF	many	NA	TRBV5-1	TRBJ1-1
TGTGCCAGCAGCCCCGACGGTTATCAGCCCCAGCATTTT	CASSPDGYQPQHF	many	NA	TRBV7-2	TRBJ1-5
TGCGCCAGCAGTCGGGAGACTGGGGCCAACGTCCTGACTTTC	CASSRETGANVLTF	many	NA	TRBV10-2	TRBJ2-6
TGCAGTGCTAGAGATTTAAGACTCTCTAGAAAAACTGAAGCTTTCTTT	CSARDLRLSRKTEAFF	many	NA	TRBV20-1	TRBJ1-1
TGTGCCAGCAGGGGGACAGGTGGGTTAGGAGAGCAGTACTTC	CASRGTGGLGEQYF	many	TRBD1	TRBV6-5	TRBJ2-7
TGTGCCAGCAGTTTGAGCAGGGATACGCAGTATTTT	CASSLSRDTQYF	many	NA	TRBV12-3/TRBV12-4	TRBJ2-3
TGCAGCGTTGAAGAAGGTTTCCAGTACGGCTACGAGCAGTACTTC	CSVEEGFQYGYEQYF	many	NA	TRBV29-1	TRBJ2-7
TGTGCCAGCAGTTTCGACAGGGTCACTGAAGCTTTCTTT	CASSFDRVTEAFF	many	TRBD1	TRBV12-3/TRBV12-4	TRBJ1-1
TGCAGCGTTGAAATTCCAGCGGGGGCTCTCTACAATGAGCAGTTCTTC	CSVEIPAGALYNEQFF	many	TRBD2	TRBV29-1	TRBJ2-1
TGCGCCAGCAGCTTTCGGGGCCCCTCCTACGAGCAGTACTTC	CASSFRGPSYEQYF	NA	NA	TRBV5-1	TRBJ2-7
TGTGCCAGCAGCTTATATTTCCATAGCACAGATACGCAGTATTTT	CASSLYFHSTDTQYF	many	NA	TRBV7-9	TRBJ2-3
TGTGCCACCAGCAGAGATGGGACAGGGCTTGAGCAGTTCTTC	CATSRDGTGLEQFF	many	TRBD1	TRBV15	TRBJ2-1
TGTGCCAGCAGCTCGTCCCAAAAGGGAGATACGCAGTATTTT	CASSSSQKGDTQYF	many	NA	TRBV7-9	TRBJ2-3
TGCGCCAGCAGCTCCCTAGCGGGGGCTACCACAGATACGCAGTATTTT	CASSSLAGATTDTQYF	many	TRBD2	TRBV5-1	TRBJ2-3
TGCGCCAGCAGCTCCTCGACAGGGGCGTCCAATTCACCCCTCCACTTT	CASSSSTGASNSPLHF	many	TRBD1	TRBV5-1	TRBJ1-6
TGTGCCAGCAGTGAGGTGGCGGGGGCGCCCGGGGGAGATACGCAGTATTTT	CASSEVAGAPGGDTQYF	many	NA	TRBV2	TRBJ2-3